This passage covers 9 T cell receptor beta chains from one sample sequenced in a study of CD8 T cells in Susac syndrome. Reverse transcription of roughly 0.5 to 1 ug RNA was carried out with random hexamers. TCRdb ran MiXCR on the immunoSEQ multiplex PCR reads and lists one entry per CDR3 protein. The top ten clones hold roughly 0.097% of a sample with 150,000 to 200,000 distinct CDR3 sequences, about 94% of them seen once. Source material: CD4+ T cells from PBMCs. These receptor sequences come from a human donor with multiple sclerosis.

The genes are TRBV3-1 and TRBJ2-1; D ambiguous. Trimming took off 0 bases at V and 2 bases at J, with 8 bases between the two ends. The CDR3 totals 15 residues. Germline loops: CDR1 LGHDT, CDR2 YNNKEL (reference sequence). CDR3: CASSQDSGPYNEQFF. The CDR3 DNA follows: TGTGCCAGCAGCCAAGATTCCGGGCCCTACAATGAGCAGTTCTTC.

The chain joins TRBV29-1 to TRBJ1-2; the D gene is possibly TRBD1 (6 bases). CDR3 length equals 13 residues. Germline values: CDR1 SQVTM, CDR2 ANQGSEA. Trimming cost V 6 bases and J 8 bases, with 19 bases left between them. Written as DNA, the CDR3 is TGCAGCGTGCGGCGGGCCGTCAGGGGAGGCTACACCTTC. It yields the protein CSVRRAVRGGYTF.

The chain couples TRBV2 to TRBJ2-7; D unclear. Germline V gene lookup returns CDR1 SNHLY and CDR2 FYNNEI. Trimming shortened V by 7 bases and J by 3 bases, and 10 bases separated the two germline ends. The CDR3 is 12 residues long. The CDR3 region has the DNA TGTGCCAGCATCGGCGGCGGCTACGAGCAGTACTTC. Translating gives CASIGGGYEQYF.

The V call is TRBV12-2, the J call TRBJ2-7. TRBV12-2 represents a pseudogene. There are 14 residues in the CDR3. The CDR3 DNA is TGTGCAAGTCGCTTTGGCGGCCGACACTACGAGCAGTACTTC. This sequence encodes CASRFGGRHYEQYF.

CDR3 loop: CASIRREGVNEQFF. CDR3 nucleotides: TGTGCCAGTATACGGCGGGAGGGGGTCAATGAGCAGTTCTTC. The chain is built from TRBV19 and TRBJ2-1; 9 nucleotides match TRBD2. The germline CDR1 and CDR2 sequences are LNHDA and SQIVND (reference sequence). J was trimmed by 6 bases and V by 7 bases; bases with no gene match: 7. CDR3 length: 14 amino acids.

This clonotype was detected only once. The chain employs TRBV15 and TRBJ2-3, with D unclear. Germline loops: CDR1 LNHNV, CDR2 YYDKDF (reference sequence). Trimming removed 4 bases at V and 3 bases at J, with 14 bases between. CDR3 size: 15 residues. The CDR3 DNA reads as TGTGCCACCAGCATCCAAAGAATAGCAACAGATACGCAGTATTTT. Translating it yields CATSIQRIATDTQYF.

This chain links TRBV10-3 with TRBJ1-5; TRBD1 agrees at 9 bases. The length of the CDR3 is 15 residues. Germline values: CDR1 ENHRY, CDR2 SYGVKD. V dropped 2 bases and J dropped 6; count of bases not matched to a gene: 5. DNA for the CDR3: TGTGCCATCAGTGAGGGGGACAGGGTTTTTCAGCCCCAGCATTTT. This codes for CAISEGDRVFQPQHF.

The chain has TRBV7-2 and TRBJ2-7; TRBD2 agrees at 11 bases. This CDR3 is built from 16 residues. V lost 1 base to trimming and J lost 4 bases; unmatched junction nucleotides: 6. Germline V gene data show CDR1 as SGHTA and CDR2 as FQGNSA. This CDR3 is CASSLVMGTSGYEQYF. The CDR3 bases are TGTGCCAGCAGCTTAGTCATGGGGACTAGCGGATACGAGCAGTACTTC.

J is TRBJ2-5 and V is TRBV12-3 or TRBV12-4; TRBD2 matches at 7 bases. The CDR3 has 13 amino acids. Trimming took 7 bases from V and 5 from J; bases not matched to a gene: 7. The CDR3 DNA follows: TGTGCCAGCAACAAGCGGGGATTCGAGACCCAGTACTTC. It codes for CASNKRGFETQYF.